This section outlines one T cell receptor (beta chain) sequence together with its context. Its antigen remains unknown. This entry is derived from a study of blood T cells in healthy people across ages. General observations from the study: Reliance upon unsorted PBMCs precluded definitive naive versus antigen-experienced comparison. With naive T cell percentage, TCR beta diversity showed a strong correlation. Roughly linear age-related decline in beta diversity appeared, significant by age roughly 40.

With a J-beta primer mix and a sample-barcoded 5' primer, a second PCR ran roughly 6 to 11 cycles. TCRdb redid the calling of the 5' RACE reads with MiXCR, one entry per CDR3 protein. This sample carries hundreds of thousands of distinct CDR3 sequences, 50% to 65% of them seen once, and the ten largest clones take about 42%. They isolated at least 7 million PBMCs from each sample. Germline loops: CDR1 DFQATT, CDR2 SNEGSKA (reference sequence). V dropped 0 bases and J dropped 9 bases, with 17 bases sitting between them. The CDR3 consists of 14 residues. What was sequenced was blood. The clonotype was recovered from an older man in good health. The chain couples TRBV20-1 to TRBJ2-5, with D possibly being TRBD2 (6 bases). This chain's CDR3 is CSAREEGYQRAQYF. CDR3 sequence (DNA): TGCAGTGCTAGAGAGGAGGGGTACCAGAGGGCCCAGTACTTC.